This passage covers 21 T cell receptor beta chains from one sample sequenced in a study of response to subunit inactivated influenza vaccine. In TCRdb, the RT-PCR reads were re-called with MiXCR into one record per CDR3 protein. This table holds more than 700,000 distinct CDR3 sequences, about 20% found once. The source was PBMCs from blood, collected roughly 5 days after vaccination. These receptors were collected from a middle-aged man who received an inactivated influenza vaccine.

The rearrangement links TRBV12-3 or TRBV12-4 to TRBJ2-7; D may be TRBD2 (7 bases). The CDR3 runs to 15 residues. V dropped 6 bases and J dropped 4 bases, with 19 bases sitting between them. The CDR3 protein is CASSLKGGRIYEQYF. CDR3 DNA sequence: TGTGCCAGCAGCTTAAAGGGGGGGCGCATTTACGAGCAGTACTTC.

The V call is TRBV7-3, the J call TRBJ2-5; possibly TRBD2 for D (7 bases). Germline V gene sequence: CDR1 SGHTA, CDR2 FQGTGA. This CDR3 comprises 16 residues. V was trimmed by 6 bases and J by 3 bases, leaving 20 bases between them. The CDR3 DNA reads TGTGCCAGCAGGAAACGAGGGGGAGGGCCGGAAGAGACCCAGTACTTC. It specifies CASRKRGGGPEETQYF. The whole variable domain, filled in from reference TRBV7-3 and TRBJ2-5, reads GAGVSQTPSNKVTEKGKYVELRCDPISGHTALYWYRQSLGQGPEFLIYFQGTGAADDSGLPNDRFFAVRPEGSVSTLKIQRTERGDSAVYLCASRKRGGGPEETQYFGPGTRLLVL.

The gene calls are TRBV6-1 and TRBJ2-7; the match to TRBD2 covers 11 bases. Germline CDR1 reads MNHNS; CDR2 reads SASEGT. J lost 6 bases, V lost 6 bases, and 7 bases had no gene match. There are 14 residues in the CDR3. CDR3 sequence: CASSRLAGLVEQYF. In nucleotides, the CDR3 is TGTGCCAGCAGCAGACTAGCGGGGTTGGTCGAGCAGTACTTC.

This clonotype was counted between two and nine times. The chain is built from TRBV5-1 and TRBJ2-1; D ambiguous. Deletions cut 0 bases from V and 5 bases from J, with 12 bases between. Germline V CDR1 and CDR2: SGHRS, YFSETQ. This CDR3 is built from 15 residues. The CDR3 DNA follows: TGCGCCAGCAGCTTGGGGCCACAACTGAACAATGAGCAGTTCTTC. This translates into CASSLGPQLNNEQFF.

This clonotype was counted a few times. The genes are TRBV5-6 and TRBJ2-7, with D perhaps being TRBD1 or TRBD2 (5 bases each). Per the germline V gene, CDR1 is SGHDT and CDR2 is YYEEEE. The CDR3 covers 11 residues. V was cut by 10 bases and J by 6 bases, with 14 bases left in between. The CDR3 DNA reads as TGTGCCTCCTCGGGACCTGTCGAGCAGTACTTC. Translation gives CASSGPVEQYF.

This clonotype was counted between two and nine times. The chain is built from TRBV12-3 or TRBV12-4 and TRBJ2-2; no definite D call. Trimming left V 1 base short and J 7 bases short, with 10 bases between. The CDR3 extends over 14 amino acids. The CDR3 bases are TGTGCCAGCAGTTTAGAGGCTTCTCGCGGGGAGCTGTTTTTT. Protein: CASSLEASRGELFF.

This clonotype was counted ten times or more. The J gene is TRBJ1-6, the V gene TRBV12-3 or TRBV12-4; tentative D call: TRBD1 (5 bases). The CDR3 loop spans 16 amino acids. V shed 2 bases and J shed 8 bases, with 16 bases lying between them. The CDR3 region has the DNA TGTGCCAGCAGTTTATCCACGGCAGGGAGATATTCACCCCTCCACTTT. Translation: CASSLSTAGRYSPLHF.

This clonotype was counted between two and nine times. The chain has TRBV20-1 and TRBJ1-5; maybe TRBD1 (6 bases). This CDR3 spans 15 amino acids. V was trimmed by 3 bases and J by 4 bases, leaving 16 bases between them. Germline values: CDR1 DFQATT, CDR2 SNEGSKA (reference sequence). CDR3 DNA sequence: TGCAGTGCTAGCAATCCGGGACACCTTAATCAGCCCCAGCATTTT. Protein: CSASNPGHLNQPQHF.

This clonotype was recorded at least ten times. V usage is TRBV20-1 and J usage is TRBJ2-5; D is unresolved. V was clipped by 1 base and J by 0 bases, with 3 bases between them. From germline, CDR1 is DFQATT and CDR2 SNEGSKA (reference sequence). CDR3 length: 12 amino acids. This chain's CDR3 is CSARGNQETQYF. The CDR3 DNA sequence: TGCAGTGCTAGAGGGAACCAAGAGACCCAGTACTTC.

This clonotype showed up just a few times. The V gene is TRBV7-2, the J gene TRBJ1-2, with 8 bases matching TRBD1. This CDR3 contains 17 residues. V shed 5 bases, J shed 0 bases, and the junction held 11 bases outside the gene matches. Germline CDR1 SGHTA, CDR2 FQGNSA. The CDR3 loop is CASSLRQGFLPNYGYTF. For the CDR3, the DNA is TGTGCCAGCAGCCTAAGACAGGGGTTCCTCCCTAACTATGGCTACACCTTC.

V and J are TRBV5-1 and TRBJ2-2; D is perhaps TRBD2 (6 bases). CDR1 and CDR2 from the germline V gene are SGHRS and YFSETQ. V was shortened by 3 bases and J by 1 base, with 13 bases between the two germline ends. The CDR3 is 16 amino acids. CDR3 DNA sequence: TGCGCCAGCAGCTCGGCAGCGCGGGGGAACACCGGGGAGCTGTTTTTT. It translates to CASSSAARGNTGELFF.

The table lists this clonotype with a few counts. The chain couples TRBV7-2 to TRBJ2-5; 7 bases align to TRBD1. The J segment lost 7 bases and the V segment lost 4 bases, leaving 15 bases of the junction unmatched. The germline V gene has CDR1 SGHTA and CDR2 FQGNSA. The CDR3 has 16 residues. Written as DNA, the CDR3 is TGTGCCAGCAGCTCCCTCGGACAGGCCCTACTCGGGACCCAGTACTTC. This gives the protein CASSSLGQALLGTQYF.

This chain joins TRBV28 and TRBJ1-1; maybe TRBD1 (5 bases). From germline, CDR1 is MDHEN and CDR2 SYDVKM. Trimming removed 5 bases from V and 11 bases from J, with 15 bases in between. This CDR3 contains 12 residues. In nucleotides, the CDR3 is TGTGCCAGCAGTCCTAATGCGGGGGGGGCTTTCTTT. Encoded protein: CASSPNAGGAFF.

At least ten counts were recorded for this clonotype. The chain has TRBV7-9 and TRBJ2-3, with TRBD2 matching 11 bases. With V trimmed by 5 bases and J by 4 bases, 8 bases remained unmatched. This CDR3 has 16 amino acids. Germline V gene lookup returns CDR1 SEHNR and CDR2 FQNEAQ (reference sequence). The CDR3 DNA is TGTGCCAGCAGCACCCGACTAGCGGGGAGGGCAGATACGCAGTATTTT. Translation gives CASSTRLAGRADTQYF.

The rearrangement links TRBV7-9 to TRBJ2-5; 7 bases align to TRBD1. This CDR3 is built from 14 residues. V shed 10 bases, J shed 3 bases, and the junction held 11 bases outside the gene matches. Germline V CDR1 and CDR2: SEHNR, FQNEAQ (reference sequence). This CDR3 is CAIHMTGIKETQYF. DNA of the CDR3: TGTGCCATCCACATGACAGGGATAAAAGAGACCCAGTACTTC.

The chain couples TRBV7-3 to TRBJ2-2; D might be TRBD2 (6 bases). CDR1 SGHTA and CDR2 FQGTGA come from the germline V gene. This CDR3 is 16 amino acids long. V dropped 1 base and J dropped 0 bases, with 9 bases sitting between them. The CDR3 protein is CASSLKRTTNTGELFF. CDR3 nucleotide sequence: TGTGCCAGCAGCTTAAAGCGGACTACGAACACCGGGGAGCTGTTTTTT. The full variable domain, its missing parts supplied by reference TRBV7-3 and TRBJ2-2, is GAGVSQTPSNKVTEKGKYVELRCDPISGHTALYWYRQSLGQGPEFLIYFQGTGAADDSGLPNDRFFAVRPEGSVSTLKIQRTERGDSAVYLCASSLKRTTNTGELFFGEGSRLTVL.

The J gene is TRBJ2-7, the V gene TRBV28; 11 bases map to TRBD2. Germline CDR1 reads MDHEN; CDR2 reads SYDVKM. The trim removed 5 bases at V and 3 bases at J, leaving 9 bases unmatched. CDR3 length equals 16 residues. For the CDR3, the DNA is TGTGCCAGCAGTGTACTTAGCGGGAGGGCCTTCTACGAGCAGTACTTC. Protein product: CASSVLSGRAFYEQYF.

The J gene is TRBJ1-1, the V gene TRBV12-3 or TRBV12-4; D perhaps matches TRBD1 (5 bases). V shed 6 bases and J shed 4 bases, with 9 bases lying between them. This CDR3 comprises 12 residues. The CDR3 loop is CASSTRVTEAFF. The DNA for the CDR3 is TGTGCCAGCAGCACCAGGGTCACTGAAGCTTTCTTT.

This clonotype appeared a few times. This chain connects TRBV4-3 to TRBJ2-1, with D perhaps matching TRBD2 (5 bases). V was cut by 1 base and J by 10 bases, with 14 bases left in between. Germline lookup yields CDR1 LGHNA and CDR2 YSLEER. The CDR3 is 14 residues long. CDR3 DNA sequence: TGCGCCAGCAGCCAAGCCCGGAGGTCATGGGAGCAGTTCTTC. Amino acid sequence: CASSQARRSWEQFF.

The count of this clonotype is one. The CDR3 protein is CASSSWDRGLPSSYNEQFF. In DNA, the CDR3 is TGCGCCAGCAGCTCATGGGACAGGGGCCTACCAAGCTCCTACAATGAGCAGTTCTTC. V usage is TRBV5-1 and J usage is TRBJ2-1; 10 bases fit TRBD1. Germline CDR1 reads SGHRS; CDR2 reads YFSETQ. The CDR3 contains 19 residues. V lost 3 bases to trimming and J lost 0 bases; unmatched junction nucleotides: 12. Combining the CDR3 with reference TRBV5-1 and TRBJ2-1 gives the whole variable domain KAGVTQTPRYLIKTRGQQVTLSCSPISGHRSVSWYQQTPGQGLQFLFEYFSETQRNKGNFPGRFSGRQFSNSRSEMNVSTLELGDSALYLCASSSWDRGLPSSYNEQFFGPGTRLTVL.

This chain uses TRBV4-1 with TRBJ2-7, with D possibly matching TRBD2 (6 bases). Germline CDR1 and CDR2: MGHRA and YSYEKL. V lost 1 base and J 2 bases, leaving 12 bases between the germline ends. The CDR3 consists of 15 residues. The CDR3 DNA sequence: TGCGCCAGCAGCCAAGTCCGGACGGGGGCCTACGAGCAGTACTTC. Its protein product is CASSQVRTGAYEQYF.